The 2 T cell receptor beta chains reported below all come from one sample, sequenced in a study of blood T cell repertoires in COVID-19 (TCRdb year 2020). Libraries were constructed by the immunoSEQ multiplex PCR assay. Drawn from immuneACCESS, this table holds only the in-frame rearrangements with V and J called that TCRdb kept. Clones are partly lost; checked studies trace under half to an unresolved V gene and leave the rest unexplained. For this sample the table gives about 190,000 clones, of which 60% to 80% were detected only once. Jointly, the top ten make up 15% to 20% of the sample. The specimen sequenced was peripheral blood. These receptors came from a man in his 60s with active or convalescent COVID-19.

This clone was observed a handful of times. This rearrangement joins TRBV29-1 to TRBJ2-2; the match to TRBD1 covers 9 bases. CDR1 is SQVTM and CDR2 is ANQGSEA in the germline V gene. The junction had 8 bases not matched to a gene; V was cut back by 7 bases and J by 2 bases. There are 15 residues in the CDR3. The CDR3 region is CSGRGQGINTGELFF. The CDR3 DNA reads TGCAGCGGCCGAGGACAGGGGATAAACACCGGGGAGCTGTTTTTT.

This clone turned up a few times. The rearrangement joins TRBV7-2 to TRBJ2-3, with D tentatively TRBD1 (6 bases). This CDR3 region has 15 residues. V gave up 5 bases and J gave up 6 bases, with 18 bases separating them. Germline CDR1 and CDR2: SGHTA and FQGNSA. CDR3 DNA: TGTGCCAGCAGCGATTGGGGGCAACCAGGGGATACGCAGTATTTT. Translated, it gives CASSDWGQPGDTQYF.